One and the same sample provided the 10 T cell receptor beta chains below, sequenced in a study of tumor-infiltrating lymphocytes in oesophageal squamous cell carcinoma. TCRdb called the PCR reads again in MiXCR, with one record for every CDR3 protein. In the table there are about 15,000 distinct CDR3 sequences, roughly 44% of which are singletons. The sample was blood. The receptors here all came from a male donor with esophageal squamous cell carcinoma.

This clonotype was detected ten times or more. CDR3 sequence (DNA): TGTGCCAGCAGTCCGACGCTAGGCTGGGGGGAGACCCAGTACTTC. This encodes CASSPTLGWGETQYF. The V gene is TRBV27, the J gene TRBJ2-5; either TRBD1 or TRBD2 may fit D (5 bases each). CDR3 length: 15 residues. The germline gives CDR1 MNHEY, CDR2 SMNVEV (reference sequence). V was shortened by 5 bases and J by 5 bases, with 18 bases between the two germline ends.

The genes are TRBV24-1 and TRBJ1-2, with D perhaps matching TRBD1 (5 bases). CDR3 size: 13 residues. The V gene lost 2 bases and the J gene lost 6 bases, with 9 bases spanning the gap. The germline V gene has CDR1 KGHDR and CDR2 SFDVKD. CDR3 DNA: TGTGCCACCAGTGATTCGATCAGGGATGGCTACACCTTC. Translation: CATSDSIRDGYTF.

This clonotype showed up just a few times. This chain joins TRBV6-6 and TRBJ1-1; no clear D. Germline CDR1 reads MNHNY; CDR2 reads SVGAGI (reference sequence). V was clipped by 6 bases and J by 2 bases, with 13 bases between them. The CDR3 sequence is 14 residues long. In DNA form, the CDR3 reads TGTGCCAGCAGCCTTCCTACAGCTAACACTGAAGCTTTCTTT. Protein product: CASSLPTANTEAFF.

J is TRBJ2-5 and V is TRBV7-3; 13 bases match TRBD2. TRBJ2-1 explains the end of the DNA better; the J call may be wrong. The germline V gene has CDR1 SGHTA and CDR2 FQGTGA. The CDR3 sequence is 16 residues long. CDR3 region: CASSLRGLAGYNEQFF. The CDR3 DNA reads as TGTGCCAGCAGCTTAAGGGGACTAGCGGGGTACAATGAGCAGTTCTTC.

The V call is TRBV7-3, the J call TRBJ2-1; D may be TRBD1 (6 bases). Germline V gives CDR1 SGHTA, CDR2 FQGTGA. There are 13 residues in the CDR3. Trimming removed 4 bases from V and 4 bases from J, with 8 bases in between. Here the CDR3 DNA reads TGTGCCAGCAGCTCAGGGGCGTACAATGAGCAGTTCTTC. It is translated as CASSSGAYNEQFF.

The CDR3 reads CASSETLGSYGYTF. CDR3 DNA sequence: TGTGCCAGCAGTGAAACCCTCGGGTCCTATGGCTACACCTTC. V usage is TRBV25-1 and J usage is TRBJ1-2; D uncertain. The CDR3 runs to 14 residues. Trimming left V 2 bases short and J 4 bases short, with 11 bases between. The germline gives CDR1 MGHDK, CDR2 SYGVNS.

Many counts were recorded for this clonotype. The gene calls are TRBV24-1 and TRBJ2-6, with TRBD2 matching over 15 bases. Germline CDR1 is KGHDR and CDR2 is SFDVKD. This CDR3 has 17 residues. V was pared by 4 bases and J by 5 bases, with 2 bases of the junction left unmatched. The CDR3 DNA follows: TGTGCCACCAGTGAAGGACTAGCGGGGGGGTGGGCCAACGTCCTGACTTTC. Protein sequence: CATSEGLAGGWANVLTF.

This clonotype was counted many times. V usage is TRBV6-1 and J usage is TRBJ2-5; D may be TRBD2 (6 bases). This CDR3 has 15 amino acids. The germline V gene encodes CDR1 MNHNS and CDR2 SASEGT. The ends were cut back, 7 bases at V and 11 bases at J, with 26 bases in the middle. In nucleotides, the CDR3 is TGTGCCAGCAATCCGGACGGAGGGTACTACAATGAGCAGTACTTC. Translating it yields CASNPDGGYYNEQYF.

This rearrangement joins TRBV7-2 to TRBJ2-1; D is unclear. Germline V lookup: CDR1 SGHTA, CDR2 FQGNSA. CDR3 length equals 14 residues. V gave up 1 base and J gave up 6 bases, with 10 bases separating them. CDR3 sequence: CASSLGWLSNEQFF. CDR3 DNA sequence: TGTGCCAGCAGCTTAGGTTGGCTCTCCAATGAGCAGTTCTTC.

Written as DNA, the CDR3 is TGTGCCAGCAGTTCGACTAACTATGGCTACACCTTC. The encoded protein is CASSSTNYGYTF. The chain uses TRBV7-2 and TRBJ1-2; D is undetermined. V was cut by 6 bases and J by 0 bases, with 5 bases left in between. The CDR3 length is 12 residues. Per germline, CDR1 SGHTA and CDR2 FQGNSA.